The sample holds a few counts of the clone carrying this T cell receptor (beta chain). Its antigen is unidentified. Germline CDR1 is SGDLS and CDR2 is YYNGEE. V was cut by 3 bases and J by 7 bases, with 13 bases left in between. The CDR3 sequence is 13 residues long. This entry is derived from a study of CD8+ T cells in alopecia areata. Points from the study as a whole: The study also sequences resident alphabeta T cells of normal skin in scalp samples. It was less clear whether patients shared TCRs than it was in mice, possibly because of HLA.

RNA, once extracted, was reverse transcribed into cDNA for use as the sequencing template. The table came from immunoSEQ multiplex PCR; TCRdb's copy has only in-frame clones and leaves some out. Among 100,000 to 130,000 clones listed, around 55% were seen once. V gene TRBV9 combines with J gene TRBJ2-5, with unresolved D. This sequence originates from a human donor in good health. Sequencing used CD8+ T cells sorted from blood. DNA of the CDR3: TGTGCCAGCAGCGACCCCGTGAGTGGGACCCAGTACTTC. It yields the protein CASSDPVSGTQYF.